This T cell receptor (beta chain) was recovered during a study of beta chain features in type 1 diabetes. On the study more broadly: Across the samples, about 100 million sorted cells were examined in total.

Sequenced material consisted of expressed TCRB transcripts (all of the isolated RNA was reverse transcribed). Approximately 3.7 million reads per sample on average were obtained from naive, central memory and regulatory T cell samples. Only in-frame clones appear in the TCRdb table, and some are missing; sequencing was by immunoSEQ multiplex PCR. The sample shows about 360,000 clones, around 12% of them seen only once. V shed 3 bases and J 0 bases; nucleotides not matched to a gene: 1. The V gene's germline CDR1 is ENHRY and CDR2 SYGVKD. This CDR3 is 15 amino acids long. Study-wide results and caveats: Resolution of whether HLA type affects TCRB rearrangement was not achieved here.

CD45RO/CCR7/CD25/CD127/CD95/CD27 sorting isolated CD4+ naive, central memory, regulatory and stem cell-like memory cells. Of note for this clone: The antigen is undetermined.

This chain uses TRBV10-3 with TRBJ2-2; 7 positions agree with TRBD1. This sequence originates from a man younger than 35 in good health. Sequencing used naive CD4+ T cells from blood. In nucleotides, the CDR3 is TGTGCCATCAGTGACGGGACAGCGAACACCGGGGAGCTGTTTTTT. Its protein product is CAISDGTANTGELFF.